These 13 T cell receptor beta chains originate from one sample sequenced in a study of regulatory T cells in long-lasting Graves disease. Assembly of TCR beta libraries relied on iRepertoire HTBI primers together with Arm-PCR of CDR3 regions. TCRdb processed the multiplex PCR reads anew with MiXCR; each CDR3 protein has one entry. The repertoire holds approximately 400,000 distinct CDR3 sequences, around 15% seen once, with approximately 21% in the top ten. Time point: newly diagnosed GD, antithyroid drugs for less than 3 months. PBMC-extracted RNA yielded the TCR library. The sample in question was peripheral blood mononuclear cells (PBMCs), obtained at new diagnosis, from a patient treated with antithyroid drugs. These receptors originate from a female donor with Graves disease.

This clonotype was counted at least ten times. This sequence joins TRBV10-1 and TRBJ1-1, with D perhaps matching TRBD1 (6 bases). Germline V gene sequence: CDR1 WNHNN, CDR2 SYGVQD (reference sequence). Trimming removed 4 bases from V and 4 bases from J, with 10 bases in between. The CDR3 is 13 amino acids. CDR3 in amino acids: CASSGSRGTEAFF. Written as DNA, the CDR3 is TGCGCCAGCAGTGGATCCAGGGGCACTGAAGCTTTCTTT.

The chain links TRBV29-1 to TRBJ1-2, with D unresolved. V gave up 2 bases and J gave up 3 bases, with 16 bases separating them. The CDR3 runs 15 residues. Germline CDR1 and CDR2: SQVTM and ANQGSEA. In nucleotides, the CDR3 is TGCAGCGTTGAATTGCTTGCGGGGTTTGACTATGGCTACACCTTC. It is translated as CSVELLAGFDYGYTF.

A word on this clonotype: A much more abundant neighbour one base away suggests this may be a read error. The V and J genes are TRBV5-1 and TRBJ2-7, with TRBD2 as a possible D gene (5 bases). With 4 bases removed from V and 2 bases from J, the gap between germline ends came to 13 bases. CDR3 length equals 14 residues. The germline CDR1 and CDR2 sequences are SGHRS and YFSETQ. CDR3 protein: CASSLGGLTYEQYF. The DNA for the CDR3 is TGCGCCAGCAGCCTTGGCGGGCTGACCTACGAGCAGTACTTC.

There are many counts of this clonotype. J is TRBJ2-5 and V is TRBV28; 7 nucleotides align to TRBD1. V lost 6 bases, J lost 3 bases, and 10 bases stayed unmatched. CDR1 MDHEN and CDR2 SYDVKM come from the germline V gene. The CDR3 is made up of 15 amino acids. CDR3 nucleotides: TGTGCCAGCAGCCTAACAGGGGCGGCGGAAGAGACCCAGTACTTC. Its translation is CASSLTGAAEETQYF.

The chain combines TRBV6-1 with TRBJ2-7; 9 bases align to TRBD1. Germline trimming cut 5 bases from V and 4 bases from J; bases unmatched to any gene: 6. CDR3 length: 14 residues. Germline V gene lookup returns CDR1 MNHNS and CDR2 SASEGT. CDR3 bases: TGTGCCAGCAGTTGGACAGGGGTGGAGTACGAGCAGTACTTC. Its protein product is CASSWTGVEYEQYF.

In its sample, this clonotype was seen many times. The V gene is TRBV2, the J gene TRBJ1-1; D unclear. V was shortened by 6 bases and J by 1 base, with 12 bases between the two germline ends. Germline V gene lookup returns CDR1 SNHLY and CDR2 FYNNEI. The CDR3 loop spans 14 amino acids. The CDR3: CASSPTPRNTEAFF. In DNA form, the CDR3 reads TGTGCCAGCAGCCCAACCCCCCGGAACACTGAAGCTTTCTTT.

This clonotype has a handful of counts. V is TRBV4-1 and J is TRBJ2-7; D possibly corresponds to TRBD2 (6 bases). With 1 base removed from V and 5 bases from J, the gap between germline ends came to 18 bases. Germline CDR1 and CDR2: MGHRA and YSYEKL. CDR3 length: 16 amino acids. CDR3: CASSQVTSFLRDEQYF. CDR3 bases: TGCGCCAGCAGCCAAGTAACTAGCTTTCTTCGCGACGAGCAGTACTTC.

V usage is TRBV12-3 or TRBV12-4 and J usage is TRBJ1-5; D gene ambiguous. The CDR3 is 15 residues long. V lost 5 bases and J 6 bases, leaving 17 bases between the germline ends. The CDR3 reads CASSERRLQGQPQHF. DNA for the CDR3: TGTGCCAGCAGTGAAAGACGACTTCAAGGTCAGCCCCAGCATTTT.

This clonotype was observed many times. The chain is built from TRBV28 and TRBJ2-7, with D tentatively TRBD2 (6 bases). V was pared by 6 bases and J by 0 bases, with 12 bases between. This CDR3 has 14 residues. Germline CDR1 and CDR2: MDHEN and SYDVKM. For the CDR3, the DNA is TGTGCCAGCAGCCTTGGGACTTTCTCCTACGAGCAGTACTTC. Its protein is CASSLGTFSYEQYF.

The chain's CDR3 is CASRQGQGEETQYF. For the CDR3, the DNA is TGTGCCAGCAGACAAGGCCAAGGGGAAGAGACCCAGTACTTC. The chain employs TRBV7-2 and TRBJ2-5, with TRBD1 as a possible D gene (5 bases). This CDR3 spans 14 amino acids. CDR1 and CDR2 from the germline V gene are SGHTA and FQGNSA. V shed 6 bases and J shed 3 bases, with 14 bases lying between them.

At least ten counts were recorded for this clonotype. The V gene is TRBV18, the J gene TRBJ2-1; D gene unclear. Germline CDR1 and CDR2: KGHSH and LQKENI. V was trimmed by 4 bases and J by 7 bases, leaving 14 bases between them. CDR3 length: 14 residues. The CDR3 DNA reads as TGTGCCAGCTCACGTGGGGTCAACCAGAATGAGCAGTTCTTC. Translating gives CASSRGVNQNEQFF.

In its sample, this clonotype was seen many times. The rearrangement joins TRBV6-2 or TRBV6-3 to TRBJ2-5, with a tentative D call TRBD2 (6 bases). The CDR3 runs 14 residues. Trimming stripped 6 bases from V and 1 base from J, with 12 bases between. The germline V gene has CDR1 MNHEY and CDR2 SVGEGT. The CDR3 loop is CASSRGDPQETQYF. The CDR3 DNA reads TGTGCCAGCAGCCGCGGGGACCCCCAAGAGACCCAGTACTTC.

This clonotype showed up many times. This rearrangement joins TRBV10-3 to TRBJ2-1; TRBD2 agrees at 9 bases. Germline-derived CDR1 and CDR2 are ENHRY and SYGVKD. This CDR3 contains 19 residues. Trimming removed 6 bases from V and 16 bases from J; junction bases left unmatched: 31. DNA for the CDR3: TGTGCCATCAGCACTCCGGGACTAGCAGGCCTGGGGTGGGGCCGAAGACGATTCTTC. Protein: CAISTPGLAGLGWGRRRFF.